Following are 4 T cell receptor beta chains from one sample sequenced in a study of T cells after yellow fever vaccination. TCRdb processed the 5' RACE reads anew with MiXCR; each CDR3 protein has one entry. The sample carries hundreds of thousands of distinct CDR3 sequences, 12% recorded once. This sample comprised PBMCs, obtained on the day of the yellow fever booster vaccination. The receptors here all came from a man in his thirties or forties who received the YFV17D yellow fever vaccine.

The chain is built from TRBV7-9 and TRBJ2-3; TRBD2 aligns across 8 bases. With 6 bases clipped from V and 2 bases from J, the junction kept 7 bases outside the gene matches. Germline assignment: CDR1 SEHNR and CDR2 FQNEAQ (reference sequence). CDR3 length: 15 residues. CDR3 amino acids: CASRPGTSNTDTQYF. CDR3 DNA sequence: TGTGCCAGCAGACCCGGGACTAGTAACACAGATACGCAGTATTTT. The full variable domain, completed using reference TRBV7-9 and TRBJ2-3, is DTGVSQNPRHKITKRGQNVTFRCDPISEHNRLYWYRQTLGQGPEFLTYFQNEAQLEKSRLLSDRFSAERPKGSFSTLEIQRTEQGDSAMYLCASRPGTSNTDTQYFGPGTRLTVL.

The chain is built from TRBV7-2 and TRBJ2-1; TRBD2 aligns across 11 bases. This CDR3 spans 16 amino acids. Trimming removed 5 bases from V and 6 bases from J; junction bases left unmatched: 9. CDR1 and CDR2 (germline): SGHTA, FQGNSA. The CDR3 region is CASSPLLAGVGNEQFF. The CDR3 nucleotides read TGTGCCAGCAGCCCTTTACTAGCGGGAGTCGGCAATGAGCAGTTCTTC.

This clonotype was observed at least ten times. V usage is TRBV12-3 or TRBV12-4 and J usage is TRBJ2-2; TRBD2 aligns across 10 bases. V was clipped by 10 bases and J by 1 base; unmatched bases: 6. The CDR3 consists of 15 residues. The CDR3 spells CANGRLAGNTGELFF. In DNA form, the CDR3 reads TGTGCCAACGGGAGACTAGCGGGGAACACCGGGGAGCTGTTTTTT.

The chain combines TRBV12-3 or TRBV12-4 with TRBJ2-7, with 9 nucleotides matching TRBD1. V dropped 5 bases and J dropped 1; count of bases not matched to a gene: 3. The CDR3 consists of 14 residues. The CDR3 bases are TGTGCCAGCAGTAAGACAGGGGGTTCCTACGAGCAGTACTTC. Protein: CASSKTGGSYEQYF.